This T cell receptor beta chain was retrieved from a study of identical twins. Points from the study as a whole: Interpretation of the results relied on cross-sectional statistical analysis and not on following the same donors.

TCRdb fed the 5' RACE reads into MiXCR, producing one record per CDR3 protein. The table lists some 630,000 distinct CDR3 sequences, just over 7% of them singletons. This clonotype was recorded many times. Its antigen remains unidentified. One end of the junction is discordant with germline, which a read error may explain. This sample also belongs to another study, concerning yellow fever vaccine responses in identical twins.

Sequencing input: PBMCs. The clonotype comes from a woman aged 18-35 years in good health.

Written as DNA, the CDR3 is TGCAGCGTTCAGGAGGGGTCGGAAGTCTTC. This translates into CSVQEGSEVF. The V gene is TRBV29-1, the J gene TRBJ2-1, with a possible D match to TRBD2 (6 bases). Germline lookup yields CDR1 SQVTM and CDR2 ANQGSEA. The CDR3 contains 10 residues.